This record concerns one TCR beta chain sequence. This record comes from a study of glioma-infiltrating T cells after dendritic cell vaccination. Germline CDR1 is SGHRS and CDR2 is YFSETQ. This CDR3 contains 14 residues. Trimming stripped 0 bases from V and 3 bases from J, with 10 bases between. Documented time point: after dendritic cell vaccination, including at tumor progression/relapse. Input was approximately 1.8 ug genomic DNA, or all available if less. Only in-frame clones appear in the TCRdb table, and some are missing; sequencing was by immunoSEQ multiplex PCR. The table shows roughly 100,000 clones, with 90% occurring only once.

This chain connects TRBV5-1 to TRBJ2-7, with D perhaps TRBD1 (6 bases). The sample was blood, taken after dendritic cell vaccination. The clonotype was recovered from a human donor with glioblastoma. Here the CDR3 reads CASSLEDSYYEQYF. In nucleotides, the CDR3 is TGCGCCAGCAGCTTGGAGGACAGCTACTACGAGCAGTACTTC.